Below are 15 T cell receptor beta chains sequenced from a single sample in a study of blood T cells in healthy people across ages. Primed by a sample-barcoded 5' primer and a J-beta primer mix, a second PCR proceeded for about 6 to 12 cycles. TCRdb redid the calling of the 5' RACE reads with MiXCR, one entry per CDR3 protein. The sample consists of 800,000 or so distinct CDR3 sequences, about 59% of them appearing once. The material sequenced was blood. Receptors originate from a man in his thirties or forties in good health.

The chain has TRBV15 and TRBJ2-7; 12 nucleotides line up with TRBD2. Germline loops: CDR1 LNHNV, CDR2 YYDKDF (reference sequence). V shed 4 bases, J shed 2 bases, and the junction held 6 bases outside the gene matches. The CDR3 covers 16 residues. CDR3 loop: CATSTTTSGGTYEQYF. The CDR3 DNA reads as TGTGCCACCAGCACTACAACTAGCGGGGGGACCTACGAGCAGTACTTC.

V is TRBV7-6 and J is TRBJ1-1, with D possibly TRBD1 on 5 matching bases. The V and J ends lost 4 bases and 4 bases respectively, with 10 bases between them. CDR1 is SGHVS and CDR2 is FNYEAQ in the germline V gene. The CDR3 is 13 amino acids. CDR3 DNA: TGTGCCAGCAGCTCGGGGCAGACCACTGAAGCTTTCTTT. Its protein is CASSSGQTTEAFF.

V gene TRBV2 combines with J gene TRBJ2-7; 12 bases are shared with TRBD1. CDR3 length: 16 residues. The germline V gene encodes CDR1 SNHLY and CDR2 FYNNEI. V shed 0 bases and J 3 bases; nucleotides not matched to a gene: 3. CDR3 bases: TGTGCCAGCAGTGAAGCTGGGACAGGGGGCGACTACGAGCAGTACTTC. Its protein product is CASSEAGTGGDYEQYF. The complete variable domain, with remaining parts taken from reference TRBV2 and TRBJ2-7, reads EPEVTQTPSHQVTQMGQEVILRCVPISNHLYFYWYRQILGQKVEFLVSFYNNEISEKSEIFDDQFSVERPDGSNFTLKIRSTKLEDSAMYFCASSEAGTGGDYEQYFGPGTRLTVT.

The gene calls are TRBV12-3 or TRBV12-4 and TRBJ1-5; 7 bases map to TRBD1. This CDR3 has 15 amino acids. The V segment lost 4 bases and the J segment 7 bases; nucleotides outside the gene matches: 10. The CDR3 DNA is TGTGCCAGCAGTTGGGGTGGAGGGGGCAGGCAGCCCCAGCATTTT. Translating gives CASSWGGGGRQPQHF.

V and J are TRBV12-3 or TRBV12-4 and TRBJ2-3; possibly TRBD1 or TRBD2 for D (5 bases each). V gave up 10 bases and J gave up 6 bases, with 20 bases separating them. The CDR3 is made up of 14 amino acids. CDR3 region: CATRPGRSIDTQYF. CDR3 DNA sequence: TGTGCCACCCGACCGGGACGAAGCATCGATACGCAGTATTTT.

CDR3 in DNA: TGCAGTGCTAGTGAGAGGCAAGAGACCCAGTACTTC. It encodes CSASERQETQYF. The rearrangement joins TRBV20-1 to TRBJ2-7; no clear D gene. Matching the DNA end better, TRBJ2-5 makes the J call doubtful. Germline V gene data show CDR1 as DFQATT and CDR2 as SNEGSKA (reference sequence). The CDR3 extends over 12 amino acids.

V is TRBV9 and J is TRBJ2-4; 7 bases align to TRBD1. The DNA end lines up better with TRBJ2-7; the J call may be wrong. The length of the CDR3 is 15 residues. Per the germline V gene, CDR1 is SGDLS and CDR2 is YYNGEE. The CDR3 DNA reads TGTGCCAGCAGCGTTAACATGGGGACAGCCAGCGAGCAGTACTTC. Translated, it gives CASSVNMGTASEQYF.

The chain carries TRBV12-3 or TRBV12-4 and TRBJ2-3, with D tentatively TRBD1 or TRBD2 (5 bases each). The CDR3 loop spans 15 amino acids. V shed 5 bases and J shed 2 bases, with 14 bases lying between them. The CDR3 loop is CASSTGRGLTDTQYF. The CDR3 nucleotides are TGTGCCAGCAGTACGGGACGAGGACTCACAGATACGCAGTATTTT.

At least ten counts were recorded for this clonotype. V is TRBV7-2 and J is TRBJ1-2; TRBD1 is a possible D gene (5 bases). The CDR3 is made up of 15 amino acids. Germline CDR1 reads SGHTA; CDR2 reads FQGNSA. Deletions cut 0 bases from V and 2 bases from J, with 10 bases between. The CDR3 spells CASSLAAGQNYGYTF. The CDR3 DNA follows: TGTGCCAGCAGCTTAGCGGCTGGACAAAACTATGGCTACACCTTC.

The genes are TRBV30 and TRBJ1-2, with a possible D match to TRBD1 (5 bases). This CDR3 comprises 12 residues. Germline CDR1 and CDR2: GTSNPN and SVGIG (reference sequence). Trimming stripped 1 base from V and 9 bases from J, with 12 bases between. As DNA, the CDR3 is TGTGCCTGGAGTGGGCAGGGTGTTCGCTACACCTTC. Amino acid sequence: CAWSGQGVRYTF.

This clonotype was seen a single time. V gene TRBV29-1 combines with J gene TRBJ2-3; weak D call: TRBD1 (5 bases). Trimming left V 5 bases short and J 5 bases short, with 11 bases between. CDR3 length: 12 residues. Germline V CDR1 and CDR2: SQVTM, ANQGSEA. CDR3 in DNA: TGCAGCGTTACAGGAGCCCAAGATACGCAGTATTTT. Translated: CSVTGAQDTQYF.

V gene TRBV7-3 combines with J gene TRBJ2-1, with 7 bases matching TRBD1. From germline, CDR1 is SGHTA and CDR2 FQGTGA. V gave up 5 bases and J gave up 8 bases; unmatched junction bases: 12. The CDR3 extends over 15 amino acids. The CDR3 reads CASSRRQGGSHEQFF. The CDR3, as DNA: TGTGCCAGCAGCCGACGACAGGGTGGGTCTCATGAGCAGTTCTTC.

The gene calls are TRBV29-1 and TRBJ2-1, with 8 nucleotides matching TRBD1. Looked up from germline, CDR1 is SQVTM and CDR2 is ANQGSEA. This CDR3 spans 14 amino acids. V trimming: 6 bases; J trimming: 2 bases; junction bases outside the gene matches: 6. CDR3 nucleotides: TGCAGCGTCGCAGGACAGGGCACCTACAATGAGCAGTTCTTC. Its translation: CSVAGQGTYNEQFF.

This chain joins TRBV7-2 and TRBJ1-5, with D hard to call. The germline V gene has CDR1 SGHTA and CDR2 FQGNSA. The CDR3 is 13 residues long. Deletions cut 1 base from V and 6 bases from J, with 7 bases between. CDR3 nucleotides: TGTGCCAGCAGCTTAGAGTCAGTTCAGCCCCAGCATTTT. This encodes CASSLESVQPQHF.

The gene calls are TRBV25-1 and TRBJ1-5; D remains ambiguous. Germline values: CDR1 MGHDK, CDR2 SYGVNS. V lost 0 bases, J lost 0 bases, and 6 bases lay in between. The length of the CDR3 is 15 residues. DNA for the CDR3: TGTGCCAGCAGTGAATATGGCCTTAGCAATCAGCCCCAGCATTTT. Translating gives CASSEYGLSNQPQHF.